Sequencing of this T cell receptor beta chain was carried out in a study of technical replicates of blood from a few donors. Some clones are missing from TCRdb's copy, which holds only in-frame ones; the method was immunoSEQ multiplex PCR. The sample lists tens of thousands of clones, around 94% seen once, with around 0.25% in the top ten. Sequencing used T cells isolated from PBMCs. This TCR came from a human donor in good health.

CDR3 DNA sequence: TGTGCCAGCAGAGGGACAGGACCGAGGGGAAACACCATATATTTT. Amino acid sequence: CASRGTGPRGNTIYF. The chain combines TRBV6-5 with TRBJ1-3, with 8 nucleotides matching TRBD1. From germline, CDR1 is MNHEY and CDR2 SVGAGI. The CDR3 covers 15 residues. V lost 6 bases and J lost 4; bases outside the gene matches: 8.